The clone carrying this T cell receptor (beta chain) has more than one count but fewer than ten. Per the germline V gene, CDR1 is SGHDT and CDR2 is YYEEEE. The CDR3 has 16 amino acids. J lost 3 bases, V lost 0 bases, and 9 bases had no gene match. Profiling relied on immunoSEQ multiplex PCR, and the TCRdb table lists in-frame clones only, not all of them. The repertoire includes approximately 170,000 clones, about 86% of them detected once, and approximately 10% sits in the top ten. This sample stems from a study of blood T cell repertoires in COVID-19. The chain combines TRBV5-6 with TRBJ2-7, with 7 bases that match TRBD2. This receptor was taken from a woman aged 55-70 years with COVID-19, enrolled during active disease. The sequenced sample consisted of peripheral blood. CDR3 nucleotides: TGTGCCAGCAGCTTGGGAACGCCTAGCGGATTCTACGAGCAGTACTTC. Translation: CASSLGTPSGFYEQYF.